This T cell receptor (beta chain) was recorded in a study of T-cell reconstitution after alpha-beta-depleted transplantation in children listed by TCRdb under 2016. Describing the broader study: Using TCR repertoire profiling, the study quantitatively followed how T-cell immune reconstitution unfolded in children after TCRalphabeta/CD19-depleted allogeneic hematopoietic cell transplantation. The investigation overall reported the following: Hyperexpanded clone frequencies declined over subsequent months; after one year, T-cell counts and TCRbeta diversity were mostly attributed to newly produced T cells. The apparently early recovery of alphabetaT-cell counts about two months after transplant reportedly depended on only several hundred rapidly expanded clones that came from non-depleted graft cells. In some patients, high TCRbeta diversity at day 60 was attributed to recipient T cells and intrathymic progenitors that had survived conditioning.

This clonotype was seen a few times. Its antigen is still unknown. Base qualities were left out, and no much larger clone turns up one base away. Receptors were amplified or captured by PCR. The instrument given in TCRdb is Illumina HiSeq 2500. Molecular barcoding was employed in the preparation of TCR libraries, with unique molecular identifiers being used to normalize TCRbeta repertoire quantification. TCRdb reworked the public reads: Q25 trimming with fastp, MiXCR clone assembly, productive beta chains retained. Records with the same CDR3 protein are collapsed into one entry carrying the most frequent genes and DNA. The table for this sample lists 800,000 to 1,000,000 distinct CDR3 sequences; roughly 31% of them were counted only once. About 28% of the sample lies in the top ten. The CDR3 goes from the cysteine to the phenylalanine over 14 residues. Only CDR3 DNA remains: 42 bases, in frame from the first base. Trimming takes 8 bases off V and 5 bases off J; junction bases not matched to a gene: 6. CDR1 and CDR2 are drawn from the germline V gene: MNHNS, SASEGT.

The meaning of the sample's treatment or condition label: allogeneic hematopoietic cell transplantation with graft depleted of TCRalphabeta T cells and CD19 B cells. TCRalphabeta/CD19-depleted allogeneic hematopoietic cell grafts were given to the transplant recipients, all of whom were children. The sequence joins TRBV6-1 to TRBJ2-2; TRBD1 lines up with 9 middle nucleotides. Sequences were derived from PBMCs, mostly from graft donor cells, sampled 360 days after TCRalphabeta/CD19-depleted stem cell transplant. This receptor was identified in a boy under three years old who had a stem cell transplant for SCID, so the T cells may come from the graft donor. This receptor has the CDR3 CASSGQGPTGELFF. The sequenced DNA: TGTGCCAGCTCGGGACAGGGCCCAACCGGGGAGCTGTTTTTT.